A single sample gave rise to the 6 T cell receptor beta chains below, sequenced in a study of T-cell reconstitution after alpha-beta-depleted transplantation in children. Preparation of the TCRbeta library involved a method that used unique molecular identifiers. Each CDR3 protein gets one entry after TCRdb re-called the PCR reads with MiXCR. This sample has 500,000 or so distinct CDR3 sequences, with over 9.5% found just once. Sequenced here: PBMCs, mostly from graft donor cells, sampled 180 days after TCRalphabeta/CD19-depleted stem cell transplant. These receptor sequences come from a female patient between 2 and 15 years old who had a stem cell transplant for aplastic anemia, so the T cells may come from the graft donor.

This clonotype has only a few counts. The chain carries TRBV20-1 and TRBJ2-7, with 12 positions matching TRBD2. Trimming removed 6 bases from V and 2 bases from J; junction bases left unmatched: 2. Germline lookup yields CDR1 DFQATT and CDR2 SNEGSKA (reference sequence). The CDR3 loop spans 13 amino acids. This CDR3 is CSASSGGAYEQYF. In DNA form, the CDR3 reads TGCAGTGCATCTAGCGGGGGGGCCTACGAGCAGTACTTC.

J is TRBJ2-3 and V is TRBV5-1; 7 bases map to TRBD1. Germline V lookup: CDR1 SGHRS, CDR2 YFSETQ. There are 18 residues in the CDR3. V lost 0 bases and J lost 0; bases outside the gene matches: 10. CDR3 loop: CASSLADRPGGSTDTQYF. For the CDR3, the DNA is TGCGCCAGCAGCTTGGCGGACAGGCCAGGGGGTAGCACAGATACGCAGTATTTT.

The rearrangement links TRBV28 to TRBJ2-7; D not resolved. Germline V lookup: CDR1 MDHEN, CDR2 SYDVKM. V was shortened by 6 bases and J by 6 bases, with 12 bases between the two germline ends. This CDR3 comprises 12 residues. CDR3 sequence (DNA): TGTGCCAGCAGCCTCCCCTGGCTCGAGCAGTACTTC. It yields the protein CASSLPWLEQYF. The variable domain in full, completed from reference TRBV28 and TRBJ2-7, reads DVKVTQSSRYLVKRTGEKVFLECVQDMDHENMFWYRQDPGLGLRLIYFSYDVKMKEKGDIPEGYSVSREKKERFSLILESASTNQTSMYLCASSLPWLEQYFGPGTRLTVT.

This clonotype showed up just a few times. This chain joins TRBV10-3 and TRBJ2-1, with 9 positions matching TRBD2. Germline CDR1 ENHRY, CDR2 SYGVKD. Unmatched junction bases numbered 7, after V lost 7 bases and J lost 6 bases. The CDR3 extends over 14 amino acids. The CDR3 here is CAINQLAGFNEQFF. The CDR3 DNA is TGTGCCATCAACCAACTAGCGGGCTTCAATGAGCAGTTCTTC.

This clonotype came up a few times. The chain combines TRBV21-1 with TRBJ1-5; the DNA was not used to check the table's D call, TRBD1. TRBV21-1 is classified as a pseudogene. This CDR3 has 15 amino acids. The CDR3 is CASSKGTGVNQPQHF. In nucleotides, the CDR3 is TGTGCCAGCAGCAAAGGTACAGGGGTTAATCAGCCCCAGCATTTT.

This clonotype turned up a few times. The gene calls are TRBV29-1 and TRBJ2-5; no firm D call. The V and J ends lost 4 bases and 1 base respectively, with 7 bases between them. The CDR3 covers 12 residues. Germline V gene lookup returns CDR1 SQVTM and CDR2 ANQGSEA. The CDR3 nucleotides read TGCAGCGTTGGTTACAGCCAAGAGACCCAGTACTTC. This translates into CSVGYSQETQYF.